Presented here are 31 T cell receptor beta chains from one specimen sequenced in a study of T cells expressing NK-cell markers. TCRdb reprocessed the 5' RACE reads and reports one entry per CDR3 protein, with no DNA. The sample table sets out around 550,000 distinct CDR3 sequences. Sequenced: blood T cells: a sorted CD56 or NKG2C T cell subset, CD4+ or CD8+ T cells, or bulk PBMC T cells (not recorded which). These receptors were obtained from a man aged 18 to 30 in good health.

This chain joins TRBV6-5 and TRBJ2-3; TCRdb designates TRBD1, a call that cannot be tested without DNA. The CDR3 has 14 residues. Per the germline V gene, CDR1 is MNHEY and CDR2 is SVGAGI. CDR3: CASGAAYRTDTQYF.

J is TRBJ2-1 and V is TRBV10-3; TCRdb calls TRBD2, which cannot be checked without DNA. This CDR3 is built from 15 residues. CDR1 is ENHRY, CDR2 SYGVKD, per germline. The CDR3 loop reads CAISFLAPGENEQFF.

The chain has TRBV4-2 and TRBJ2-1; TCRdb names TRBD2, which stays unverified in the absence of DNA. The CDR3 has 16 residues. In germline, CDR1 is LGHNA, CDR2 YNFKEQ. CDR3: CASRDTSGISYNEQFF.

The CDR3 spells CASSFRPNMRETQYF. The gene calls are TRBV12-3 or TRBV12-4 and TRBJ2-5. The CDR3 runs 15 residues.

The rearrangement joins TRBV20-1 to TRBJ2-7; without DNA, the TCRdb call of TRBD2 cannot be checked. In germline, CDR1 is DFQATT, CDR2 SNEGSKA (reference sequence). CDR3 length: 13 amino acids. The CDR3 sequence is CSAKGLANYEQYF.

The V gene is TRBV6-2 or TRBV6-3, the J gene TRBJ1-3; lacking DNA, the TRBD1 call made by TCRdb goes unchecked. The germline CDR1 and CDR2 sequences are MNHEY and SVGEGT. There are 17 residues in the CDR3. The chain's CDR3 is CASSFGHPSYSGNTIYF.

The chain couples TRBV5-1 to TRBJ1-1; TCRdb proposes TRBD1, but this gene call is untestable without DNA. Germline V CDR1 and CDR2: SGHRS, YFSETQ. This CDR3 is built from 13 residues. The CDR3 loop reads CASRDRLNTEAFF.

The chain joins TRBV5-5 to TRBJ2-7; no DNA is available, so the TRBD1 call from TCRdb remains unchecked. Germline assignment: CDR1 SGHKS and CDR2 YYEKEE (reference sequence). The CDR3 totals 14 residues. The CDR3 loop is CASSTTSQGYEQYF.

This sequence joins TRBV6-2 or TRBV6-3 and TRBJ2-5; TCRdb's D gene call, TRBD2, goes unchecked for lack of DNA. The V gene's germline CDR1 is MNHEY and CDR2 SVGEGT. The CDR3 extends over 14 amino acids. CDR3 protein: CASRTGTPKETQYF.

V and J are TRBV28 and TRBJ2-1; TCRdb's assignment of TRBD1 cannot be checked, as there is no DNA. Germline CDR1 is MDHEN and CDR2 is SYDVKM. The CDR3 spans 13 residues. This CDR3 is CASSRGHPNEQFF.

The genes are TRBV2 and TRBJ2-1; the TRBD1 assignment by TCRdb is unverifiable without DNA. The CDR3 covers 13 residues. Germline CDR1 reads SNHLY; CDR2 reads FYNNEI. The CDR3 is CAIPGTGRDEQFF. Based on the CDR3 plus reference TRBV2 and TRBJ2-1, the full variable domain is EPEVTQTPSHQVTQMGQEVILRCVPISNHLYFYWYRQILGQKVEFLVSFYNNEISEKSEIFDDQFSVERPDGSNFTLKIRSTKLEDSAMYFCAIPGTGRDEQFFGPGTRLTVL.

The V call is TRBV29-1, the J call TRBJ2-5; TCRdb gives TRBD2 as the D gene, but with no DNA this cannot be confirmed. CDR3 length: 13 residues. Germline V gives CDR1 SQVTM, CDR2 ANQGSEA. The CDR3 spells CSVSGSLLGTQYF.

V and J are TRBV24-1 and TRBJ2-7; TCRdb lists TRBD2, though no DNA is available to test this call. The CDR3 is made up of 14 amino acids. Germline V gene lookup returns CDR1 KGHDR and CDR2 SFDVKD. CDR3 residues: CATSEGSGRREQYF.

This chain joins TRBV5-6 and TRBJ1-3. Per germline, CDR1 SGHDT and CDR2 YYEEEE. CDR3 size: 17 residues. CDR3 region: CASSWGGSRPSGNTIYF.

The CDR3 here is CASSLALDTDTQYF. The chain has TRBV5-1 and TRBJ2-3. This CDR3 comprises 14 residues. Germline CDR1 SGHRS, CDR2 YFSETQ. The full variable domain, its missing parts supplied by reference TRBV5-1 and TRBJ2-3, is KAGVTQTPRYLIKTRGQQVTLSCSPISGHRSVSWYQQTPGQGLQFLFEYFSETQRNKGNFPGRFSGRQFSNSRSEMNVSTLELGDSALYLCASSLALDTDTQYFGPGTRLTVL.

The chain combines TRBV12-3 or TRBV12-4 with TRBJ2-7; TCRdb outputs TRBD2, but without DNA this stays unchecked. CDR3 size: 15 residues. CDR3 amino acids: CASSPLAGGQYEQYF.

The V call is TRBV20-1, the J call TRBJ2-7; TCRdb designates TRBD1, a call that cannot be tested without DNA. The germline V gene has CDR1 DFQATT and CDR2 SNEGSKA (reference sequence). The CDR3 totals 15 residues. The chain's CDR3 is CSATLLRDRVYEQYF.

The chain has TRBV6-2 or TRBV6-3 and TRBJ2-2. There are 13 residues in the CDR3. Germline V gene lookup returns CDR1 MNHEY and CDR2 SVGEGT. CDR3 region: CASSRIGPGELFF.

The V call is TRBV29-1, the J call TRBJ2-7. Germline assignment: CDR1 SQVTM and CDR2 ANQGSEA. This CDR3 contains 14 residues. CDR3 amino acids: CSVGSKSSLDEQYF.

The chain is built from TRBV7-2 and TRBJ2-1. Germline V lookup: CDR1 SGHTA, CDR2 FQGNSA. The CDR3 spans 14 residues. Here the CDR3 reads CASSFPGGWNEQFF.

This chain joins TRBV5-1 and TRBJ1-2. CDR1 is SGHRS and CDR2 is YFSETQ in the germline V gene. This CDR3 spans 13 amino acids. The CDR3 protein is CASSSDGNYGYTF.

This sequence joins TRBV27 and TRBJ2-1; TCRdb indicates TRBD2, and absent DNA this call remains unverified. The CDR3 totals 13 residues. Germline V CDR1 and CDR2: MNHEY, SMNVEV (reference sequence). The CDR3 sequence: CASRPRLAGLGFF.

This chain links TRBV7-9 with TRBJ1-1; the D call from TCRdb, TRBD1, cannot be confirmed without DNA. CDR1 SEHNR and CDR2 FQNEAQ come from the germline V gene (reference sequence). The CDR3 consists of 17 residues. Here the CDR3 reads CASSLGSASGMNTEAFF. Drawing the rest from reference TRBV7-9 and TRBJ1-1, the complete variable domain is DTGVSQNPRHKITKRGQNVTFRCDPISEHNRLYWYRQTLGQGPEFLTYFQNEAQLEKSRLLSDRFSAERPKGSFSTLEIQRTEQGDSAMYLCASSLGSASGMNTEAFFGQGTRLTVV.

This chain connects TRBV6-1 to TRBJ2-5; TCRdb's D call of TRBD2 is untestable without DNA. The CDR3 is 13 residues long. The germline V gene encodes CDR1 MNHNS and CDR2 SASEGT. The CDR3 protein is CASTTGGRKTQYF.

This chain uses TRBV7-6 with TRBJ1-1; the D call of TRBD1 rests on TCRdb alone, since no DNA is present to check it. CDR1 and CDR2 (germline): SGHVS, FNYEAQ. The CDR3 consists of 14 residues. CDR3 region: CASCRGPGNTEAFF.

The chain has TRBV6-5 and TRBJ2-5; TCRdb selects TRBD1, and the lack of DNA leaves this call unchecked. The CDR3 sequence is 15 residues long. Per the germline V gene, CDR1 is MNHEY and CDR2 is SVGAGI. The CDR3 region is CASSYSTGWSETQYF.

The chain recombines TRBV21-1 with TRBJ2-1; the TRBD1 assignment by TCRdb is unverifiable without DNA. TRBV21-1 is reported as a pseudogene. The CDR3 is 15 residues long. This CDR3 reads CATPRGGSSYNEQFF.

The chain has TRBV5-1 and TRBJ2-6. The germline V gene encodes CDR1 SGHRS and CDR2 YFSETQ. The CDR3 spans 14 residues. The CDR3 reads CASSWGEGANVLTF.

The gene calls are TRBV20-1 and TRBJ2-1; there is no DNA to check the TCRdb D call of TRBD1. This CDR3 spans 13 amino acids. Germline loops: CDR1 DFQATT, CDR2 SNEGSKA (reference sequence). Here the CDR3 reads CSAKGLGGNEQFF.

The chain employs TRBV15 and TRBJ1-5; TCRdb lists TRBD1, though no DNA is available to test this call. CDR3 size: 14 residues. In germline, CDR1 is LNHNV, CDR2 YYDKDF (reference sequence). CDR3 loop: CATSKTGSNQPQHF.

V and J are TRBV11-2 and TRBJ2-2; TCRdb reports TRBD2, a call that lacks DNA to check it against. The CDR3 consists of 15 residues. The germline V gene encodes CDR1 SGHAT and CDR2 FQNNGV. The CDR3 sequence is CASSSQGLSSGELFF.